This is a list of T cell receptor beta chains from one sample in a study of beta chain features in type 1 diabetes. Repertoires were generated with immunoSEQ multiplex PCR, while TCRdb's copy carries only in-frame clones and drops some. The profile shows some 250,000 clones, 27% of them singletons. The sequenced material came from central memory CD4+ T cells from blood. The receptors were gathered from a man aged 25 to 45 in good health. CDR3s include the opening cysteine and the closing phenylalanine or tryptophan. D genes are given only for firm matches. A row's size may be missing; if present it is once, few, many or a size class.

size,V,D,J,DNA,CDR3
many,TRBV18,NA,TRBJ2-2,TGTGCCAGCTCACCACTTCAGGTGACCTTTGCGAACACCGGGGAGCTGTTTTTT,CASSPLQVTFANTGELFF
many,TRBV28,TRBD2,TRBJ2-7,TGTGCCAGCAGAGGAGCGGGAGGGTTCTACGAGCAGTACTTC,CASRGAGGFYEQYF
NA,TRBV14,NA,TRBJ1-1,TGTGCCAGCAGCCAAAAGGGACGCCTGAACACTGAAGCTTTCTTT,CASSQKGRLNTEAFF
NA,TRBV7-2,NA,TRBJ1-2,TGTGCCAGCAGCTTCCTCGGTGGCTACACCTTC,CASSFLGGYTF
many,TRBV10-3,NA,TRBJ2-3,TGTGCCATCAGGCCAGATACGCAGTATTTT,CAIRPDTQYF
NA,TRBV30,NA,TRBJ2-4,TGTGCCTGGGCCGTGGGGCAAGTTATAGCCAAAAACATTCAGTACTTC,CAWAVGQVIAKNIQYF
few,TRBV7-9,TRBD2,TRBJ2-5,TGTGCCAGCAGCCCTAGCGGCCCCCAAGAGACCCAGTACTTC,CASSPSGPQETQYF
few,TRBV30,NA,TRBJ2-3,TGTGCCTGGAGTGTACAGACAGGGAGGGATACGCAGTATTTT,CAWSVQTGRDTQYF
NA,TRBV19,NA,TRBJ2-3,TGTGCCAGTAGTATCAGGACTGGGGCGCAGTATTTT,CASSIRTGAQYF
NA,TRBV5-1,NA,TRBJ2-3,TGCGCCAGCCTACTCTCCGGCACAGATACGCAGTATTTT,CASLLSGTDTQYF
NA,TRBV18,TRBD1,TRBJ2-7,TGTGCCAGCTCACCCGGGACAGGGAACGAGCAGTACTTC,CASSPGTGNEQYF
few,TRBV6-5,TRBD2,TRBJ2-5,TGTGCCAGCTCTAGACTAGCGGGAGGGGGGGAGACCCAGTACTTC,CASSRLAGGGETQYF
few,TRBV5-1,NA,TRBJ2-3,TGCGCCAGCAGCCCGGACAGCCCCACAGATACGCAGTATTTT,CASSPDSPTDTQYF
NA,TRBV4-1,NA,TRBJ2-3,TGCGCCAGCAGTGCAGAACAAACAGATACGCAGTATTTT,CASSAEQTDTQYF
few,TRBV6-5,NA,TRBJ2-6,TGTGCCAGCTTAGGGGCAACTGGGGCCAACGTCCTGACTTTC,CASLGATGANVLTF
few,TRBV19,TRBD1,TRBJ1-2,TGTGCCAGTAGTATAGCACAGGGGGACTATGGCTACACCTTC,CASSIAQGDYGYTF
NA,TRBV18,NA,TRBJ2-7,TGTGCCAGCTCAGTAATGGGGGAGCAGTACTTC,CASSVMGEQYF
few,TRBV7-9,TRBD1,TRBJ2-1,TGTGCCAGCAGCTTAACTCAGGGGGAAAATGAGCAGTTCTTC,CASSLTQGENEQFF
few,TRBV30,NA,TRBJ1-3,TGTGCCTGGAGAAAAGCCGGTGGAAACACCATATATTTT,CAWRKAGGNTIYF
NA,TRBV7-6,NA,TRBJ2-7,TGTGCCAGCAGCTTAGCGTCCCAGGGGGAGCAGTACTTC,CASSLASQGEQYF
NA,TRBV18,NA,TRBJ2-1,TGTGCCAGCTCACCACGCGTCGGGGCAACTCAAATACCCAATGAGCAGTTCTTC,CASSPRVGATQIPNEQFF
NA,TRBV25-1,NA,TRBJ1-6,TGTGCCAGCAGTGGGGCAGACAATTCACCCCTCCACTTT,CASSGADNSPLHF
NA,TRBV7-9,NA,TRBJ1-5,TGTGCCAGCAGCTTTGCCGACGGGAGCAATCAGCCCCAGCATTTT,CASSFADGSNQPQHF
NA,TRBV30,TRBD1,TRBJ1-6,TGTGCCTGGTCGGGGACAGGCTATAATTCACCCCTCCACTTT,CAWSGTGYNSPLHF
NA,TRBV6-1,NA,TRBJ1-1,TGTGCCAGCAGTGAAATGGTCACTGAAGCTTTCTTT,CASSEMVTEAFF
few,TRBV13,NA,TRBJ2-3,TGTGCCAGCAGCTTAGGCGGAAAGGGCCTCACAGATACGCAGTATTTT,CASSLGGKGLTDTQYF
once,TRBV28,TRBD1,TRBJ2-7,TGTGCCTCACAGGGGTCCGGCCGCAGGGAGCAGTACTTC,CASQGSGRREQYF
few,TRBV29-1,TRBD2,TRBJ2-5,TGCAGCGTCATTAGCGGGAGGTTGGAGACCCAGTACTTC,CSVISGRLETQYF
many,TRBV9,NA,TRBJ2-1,TGTGCCAGCAGCGTAGTCCCCCGAACCGATGAGCAGTTCTTC,CASSVVPRTDEQFF
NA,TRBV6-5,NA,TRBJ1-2,TGTGCCAGCAGTTACTCTGGGTCCGCGCGGTCCGGCTACACCTTC,CASSYSGSARSGYTF
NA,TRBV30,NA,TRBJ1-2,TGTGCCTGGAGTACGAACAACCGGGGCTATGGCTACACCTTC,CAWSTNNRGYGYTF
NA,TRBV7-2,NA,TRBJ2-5,TGTGCCAGCAGCTTACGGGACCAAGAGACCCAGTACTTC,CASSLRDQETQYF
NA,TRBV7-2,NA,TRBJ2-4,TGTGCCAGCAGCGTAGAAACCACGGGAGCCAAAAACATTCAGTACTTC,CASSVETTGAKNIQYF
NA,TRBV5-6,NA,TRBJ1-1,TGTGCCAGCAGCTTTTACGACAGATTCACTGAAGCTTTCTTT,CASSFYDRFTEAFF
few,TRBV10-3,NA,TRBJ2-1,TGTGCCATCAGCGGGACTTCCTCCTACAATGAGCAGTTCTTC,CAISGTSSYNEQFF
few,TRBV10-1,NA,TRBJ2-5,TGCGCCAGCAGTGATCCGGGAGAGACCCAGTACTTC,CASSDPGETQYF
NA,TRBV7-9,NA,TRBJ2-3,TGTGCCAGCAGCTATCAGAGGACAGTTAGCACAGATACGCAGTATTTT,CASSYQRTVSTDTQYF
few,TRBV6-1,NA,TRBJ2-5,TGTGCCAGCAGTGCTACACACCAAGAGACCCAGTACTTC,CASSATHQETQYF
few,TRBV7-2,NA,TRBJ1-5,TGTGCCAGCAGCTGGAGATGGGGGGGCAATCAGCCCCAGCATTTT,CASSWRWGGNQPQHF
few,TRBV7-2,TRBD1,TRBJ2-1,TGTGCCAGCAGCCAGGGACAGTTATCCTACAATGAGCAGTTCTTC,CASSQGQLSYNEQFF